The 15 T cell receptor beta chains reported below all come from one sample, sequenced in a study of blood T cell repertoires in COVID-19. Some clones are missing from TCRdb's copy, which holds only in-frame ones; the method was immunoSEQ multiplex PCR. The sample lists some 460,000 clones, around nine tenths occurring once. The source material was PBMCs or T cells enriched from blood (not recorded which). These receptors were collected from a young woman with acute COVID-19.

This CDR3 is CASDKTFSLNGYTF. CDR3 sequence (DNA): TGTGCTAGTGACAAGACATTCTCGCTGAATGGCTACACCTTC. The V and J genes are TRBV12-5 and TRBJ1-2; D uncertain. CDR1 and CDR2 (germline): LGHNT, FRNRAP. V was trimmed by 7 bases and J by 6 bases, leaving 18 bases between them. There are 14 residues in the CDR3. The variable domain in full, with the rest retrieved from reference TRBV12-5 and TRBJ1-2, is DARVTQTPRHKVTEMGQEVTMRCQPILGHNTVFWYRQTMMQGLELLAYFRNRAPLDDSGMPKDRFSAEMPDATLATLKIQPSEPRDSAVYFCASDKTFSLNGYTFGSGTRLTVV.

The V gene is TRBV4-3, the J gene TRBJ1-2; unclear D gene. The CDR3 sequence is 16 residues long. From germline, CDR1 is LGHNA and CDR2 YSLEER. The V end was cut by 0 bases, the J end by 0 bases, with 11 bases between. CDR3 amino acids: CASSQDLGIPNYGYTF. CDR3 in DNA: TGCGCCAGCAGCCAAGATCTTGGCATACCTAACTATGGCTACACCTTC.

The chain is built from TRBV28 and TRBJ2-3; TRBD1 agrees at 8 bases. Germline V lookup: CDR1 MDHEN, CDR2 SYDVKM. This CDR3 has 16 amino acids. V gave up 3 bases and J gave up 2 bases; unmatched junction bases: 7. The CDR3 here is CASSLPRTGYTDTQYF. As DNA, the CDR3 is TGTGCCAGCAGTTTGCCCCGGACAGGGTACACAGATACGCAGTATTTT.

J is TRBJ2-2 and V is TRBV5-1, with D unresolved. From germline, CDR1 is SGHRS and CDR2 YFSETQ. The V end was cut by 6 bases, the J end by 0 bases, with 12 bases between. CDR3 size: 15 residues. The CDR3 loop is CASMKAATNTGELFF. The CDR3, as DNA: TGCGCCAGCATGAAAGCCGCAACGAACACCGGGGAGCTGTTTTTT.

This chain joins TRBV4-1 and TRBJ1-4, with 9 bases identical to TRBD1. Germline V gives CDR1 MGHRA, CDR2 YSYEKL. V lost 2 bases to trimming and J lost 8 bases; unmatched junction nucleotides: 3. The CDR3 sequence is 14 residues long. The CDR3 DNA reads as TGCGCCAGCAGCCAAACAGGGGGCGCGGAAAAACTGTTTTTT. Amino acid sequence: CASSQTGGAEKLFF.

V is TRBV19 and J is TRBJ2-7; 8 bases match TRBD1. V was clipped by 7 bases and J by 1 base; unmatched bases: 9. The CDR3 contains 15 residues. Germline V gene lookup returns CDR1 LNHDA and CDR2 SQIVND (reference sequence). CDR3 region: CASNPGQGRSYEQYF. The CDR3 DNA is TGTGCCAGTAACCCTGGACAGGGAAGGTCCTACGAGCAGTACTTC.

This clone was seen once. V is TRBV23-1 and J is TRBJ2-4, with 9 nucleotides matching TRBD1. TRBV23-1 is filed as an ORF, its function uncertain. The CDR3 covers 13 residues. V shed 11 bases and J 5 bases; nucleotides not matched to a gene: 7. CDR3 sequence reads: CAERRDRENIQYF. In nucleotides, the CDR3 is TGCGCCGAAAGACGGGACAGGGAAAACATTCAGTACTTC.

The chain uses TRBV7-2 and TRBJ2-1, with 7 bases identical to TRBD2. The CDR3 runs to 15 residues. The V gene end was trimmed by 0 bases and the J gene end by 4 bases; junction bases not matched to a gene: 3. The V gene's germline CDR1 is SGHTA and CDR2 FQGNSA. The CDR3 DNA is TGTGCCAGCAGCTTAGCGGGGGGGGATTACAATGAGCAGTTCTTC. Its translation: CASSLAGGDYNEQFF.

The chain joins TRBV19 to TRBJ1-4, with D possibly matching TRBD1 (6 bases). This CDR3 comprises 15 residues. Germline CDR1 reads LNHDA; CDR2 reads SQIVND (reference sequence). Trimming took off 5 bases at V and 4 bases at J, with 14 bases between the two ends. CDR3: CASSGRTAINEKLFF. DNA of the CDR3: TGTGCCAGTAGTGGCCGGACAGCTATTAATGAAAAACTGTTTTTT. Drawing the rest from reference TRBV19 and TRBJ1-4, the complete variable domain is DGGITQSPKYLFRKEGQNVTLSCEQNLNHDAMYWYRQDPGQGLRLIYYSQIVNDFQKGDIAEGYSVSREKKESFPLTVTSAQKNPTAFYLCASSGRTAINEKLFFGSGTQLSVL.

V gene TRBV28 combines with J gene TRBJ1-2; D might be TRBD1 (6 bases). CDR3 size: 17 residues. The germline CDR1 and CDR2 sequences are MDHEN and SYDVKM. The V end lost 2 bases, the J end lost 7 bases, and 23 bases lay between the germline ends. CDR3 sequence: CASSLNVPGAFPRGYTF. The CDR3, as DNA: TGTGCCAGCAGTTTAAATGTGCCAGGGGCCTTTCCGCGTGGCTACACCTTC.

The V gene is TRBV11-2, the J gene TRBJ2-1; 7 positions agree with TRBD2. The CDR3 is made up of 15 amino acids. V was clipped by 9 bases and J by 3 bases; unmatched bases: 11. The V gene's germline CDR1 is SGHAT and CDR2 FQNNGV. In DNA, the CDR3 is TGTGCCAGTGCAGAGAGCGGGGAGATCTACAATGAGCAGTTCTTC. Amino acids: CASAESGEIYNEQFF.

The table lists this clone with a count of one. The chain employs TRBV4-1 and TRBJ2-7, with 10 bases matching TRBD1. CDR1 is MGHRA, CDR2 YSYEKL, per germline. This CDR3 has 15 amino acids. The V and J ends lost 3 bases and 4 bases, in that order; junction bases with no gene match: 6. The CDR3 DNA follows: TGCGCCAGCAGCCAGTGGTGGGACAGGGGATACGAGCAGTACTTC. Its translation is CASSQWWDRGYEQYF.

This clone has a single count. The chain joins TRBV7-9 to TRBJ1-2; TRBD1 matches at 7 bases. This CDR3 contains 17 residues. V dropped 1 base and J dropped 1; count of bases not matched to a gene: 9. The germline V gene encodes CDR1 SEHNR and CDR2 FQNEAQ (reference sequence). CDR3 sequence (DNA): TGTGCCAGCAGCTTAGACCCGGGACAGCAACTTAACTATGGCTACACCTTC. It yields the protein CASSLDPGQQLNYGYTF.

The chain carries TRBV4-3 and TRBJ2-1, with D possibly being TRBD1 (6 bases). Germline V gives CDR1 LGHNA, CDR2 YSLEER. Trimming took 0 bases from V and 8 from J, leaving 17 bases between them. The CDR3 covers 16 residues. CDR3 bases: TGCGCCAGCAGCCAAGACCCAGGGGCAGGGGTGTATGAGCAGTTCTTC. Translated: CASSQDPGAGVYEQFF.

This sequence joins TRBV19 and TRBJ2-1, with TRBD2 matching over 9 bases. CDR3 length: 18 residues. Germline V gene sequence: CDR1 LNHDA, CDR2 SQIVND (reference sequence). V shed 2 bases, J shed 9 bases, and the junction held 17 bases outside the gene matches. The CDR3 coding sequence is TGTGCCAGTAGTATAAAGGCTGGCATTAGCGGGAGTTTGGGTGAGCAGTTCTTC. Its translation: CASSIKAGISGSLGEQFF.